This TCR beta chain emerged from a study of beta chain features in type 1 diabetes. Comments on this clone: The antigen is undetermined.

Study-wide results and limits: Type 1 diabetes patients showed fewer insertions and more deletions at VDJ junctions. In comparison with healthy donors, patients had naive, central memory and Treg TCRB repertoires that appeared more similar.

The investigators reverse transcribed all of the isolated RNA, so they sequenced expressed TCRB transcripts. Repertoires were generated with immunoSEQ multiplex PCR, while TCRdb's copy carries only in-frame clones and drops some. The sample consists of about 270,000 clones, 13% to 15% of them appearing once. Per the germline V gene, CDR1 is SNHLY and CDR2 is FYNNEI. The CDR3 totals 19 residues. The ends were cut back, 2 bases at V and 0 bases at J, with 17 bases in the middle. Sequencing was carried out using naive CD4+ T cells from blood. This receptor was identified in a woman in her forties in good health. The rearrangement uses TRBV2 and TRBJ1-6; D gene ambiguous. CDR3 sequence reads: CASSERGGGLSSYNSPLHF. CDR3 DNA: TGTGCCAGCAGTGAACGGGGAGGCGGCTTGAGCTCCTATAATTCACCCCTCCACTTT.